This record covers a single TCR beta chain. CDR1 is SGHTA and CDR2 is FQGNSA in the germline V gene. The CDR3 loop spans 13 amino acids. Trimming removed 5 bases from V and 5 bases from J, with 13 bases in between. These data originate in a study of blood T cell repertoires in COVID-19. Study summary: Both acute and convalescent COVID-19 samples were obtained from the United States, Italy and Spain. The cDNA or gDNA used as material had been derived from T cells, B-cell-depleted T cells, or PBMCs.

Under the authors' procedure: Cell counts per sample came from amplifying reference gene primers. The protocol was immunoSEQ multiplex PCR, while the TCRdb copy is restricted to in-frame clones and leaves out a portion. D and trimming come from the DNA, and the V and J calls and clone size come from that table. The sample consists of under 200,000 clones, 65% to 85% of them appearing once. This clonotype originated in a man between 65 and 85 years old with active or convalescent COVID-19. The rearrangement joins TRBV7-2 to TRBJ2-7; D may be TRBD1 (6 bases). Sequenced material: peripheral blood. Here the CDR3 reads CASSPNQGHEQYF. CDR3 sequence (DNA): TGTGCCAGCAGCCCAAACCAGGGGCACGAGCAGTACTTC. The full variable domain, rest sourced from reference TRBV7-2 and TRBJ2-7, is GAGVSQSPSNKVTEKGKDVELRCDPISGHTALYWYRQSLGQGLEFLIYFQGNSAPDKSGLPSDRFSAERTGGSVSTLTIQRTQQEDSAVYLCASSPNQGHEQYFGPGTRLTVT.